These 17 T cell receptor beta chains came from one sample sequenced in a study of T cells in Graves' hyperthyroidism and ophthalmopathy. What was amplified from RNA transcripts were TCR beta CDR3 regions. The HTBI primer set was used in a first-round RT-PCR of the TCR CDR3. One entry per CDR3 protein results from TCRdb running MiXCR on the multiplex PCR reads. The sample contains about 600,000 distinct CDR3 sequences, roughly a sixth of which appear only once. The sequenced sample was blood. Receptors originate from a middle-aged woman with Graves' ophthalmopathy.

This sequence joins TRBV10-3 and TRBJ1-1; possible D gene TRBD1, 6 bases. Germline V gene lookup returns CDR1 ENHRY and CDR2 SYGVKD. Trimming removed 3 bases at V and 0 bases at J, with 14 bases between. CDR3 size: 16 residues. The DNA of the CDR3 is TGTGCCATCAGTGAAGGGATCGGGGGCCTGAACACTGAAGCTTTCTTT. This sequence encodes CAISEGIGGLNTEAFF.

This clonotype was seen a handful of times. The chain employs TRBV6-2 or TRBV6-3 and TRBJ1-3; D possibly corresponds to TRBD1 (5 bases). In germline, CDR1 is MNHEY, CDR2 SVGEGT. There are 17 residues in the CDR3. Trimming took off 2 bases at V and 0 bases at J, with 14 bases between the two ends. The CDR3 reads CASSYTGAWGSGNTIYF. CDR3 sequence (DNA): TGTGCCAGCAGTTACACCGGGGCTTGGGGCTCTGGAAACACCATATATTTT.

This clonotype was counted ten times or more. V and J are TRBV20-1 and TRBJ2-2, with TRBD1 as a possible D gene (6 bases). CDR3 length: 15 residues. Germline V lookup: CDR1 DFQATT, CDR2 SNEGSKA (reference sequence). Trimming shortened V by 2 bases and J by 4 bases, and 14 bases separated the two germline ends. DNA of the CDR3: TGCAGTGCTAGAAAGGACAGCACTGCCACCGGGGAGCTGTTTTTT. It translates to CSARKDSTATGELFF.

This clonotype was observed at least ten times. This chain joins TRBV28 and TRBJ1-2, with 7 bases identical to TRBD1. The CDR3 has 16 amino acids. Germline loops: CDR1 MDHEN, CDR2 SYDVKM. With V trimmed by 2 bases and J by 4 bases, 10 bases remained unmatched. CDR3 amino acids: CASSLGTAVLAYGYTF. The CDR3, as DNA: TGTGCCAGCAGTTTAGGGACAGCGGTTCTCGCCTATGGCTACACCTTC.

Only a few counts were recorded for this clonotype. CDR3 sequence reads: CASSSNAGQGGSPLHF. The CDR3, as DNA: TGTGCCAGCAGTTCCAACGCCGGACAGGGGGGGTCACCCCTCCACTTT. The V call is TRBV12-3 or TRBV12-4, the J call TRBJ1-6, with 10 bases aligning to TRBD1. The CDR3 has 16 amino acids. Trimming cost V 4 bases and J 10 bases; bases outside gene matches: 10.

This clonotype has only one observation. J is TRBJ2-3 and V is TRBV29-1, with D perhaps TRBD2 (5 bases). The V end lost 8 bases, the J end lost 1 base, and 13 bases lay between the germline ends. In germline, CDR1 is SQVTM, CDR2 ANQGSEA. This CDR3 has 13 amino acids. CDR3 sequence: CSFGMWGTDTQYF. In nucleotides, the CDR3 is TGCAGCTTCGGGATGTGGGGCACAGATACGCAGTATTTT.

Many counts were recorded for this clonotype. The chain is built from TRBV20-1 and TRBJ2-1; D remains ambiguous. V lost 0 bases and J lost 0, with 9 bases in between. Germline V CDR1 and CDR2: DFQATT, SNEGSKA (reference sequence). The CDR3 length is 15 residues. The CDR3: CSARDVGSSYNEQFF. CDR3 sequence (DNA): TGCAGTGCTAGAGATGTCGGTAGCTCCTACAATGAGCAGTTCTTC.

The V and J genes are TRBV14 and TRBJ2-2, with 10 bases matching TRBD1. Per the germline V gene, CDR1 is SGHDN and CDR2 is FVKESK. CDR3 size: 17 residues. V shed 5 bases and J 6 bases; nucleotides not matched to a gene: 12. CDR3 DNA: TGTGCCAGCAGCGCCTGGGGGACAGGGGTTTTGTCCGGGGAGCTGTTTTTT. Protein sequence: CASSAWGTGVLSGELFF.

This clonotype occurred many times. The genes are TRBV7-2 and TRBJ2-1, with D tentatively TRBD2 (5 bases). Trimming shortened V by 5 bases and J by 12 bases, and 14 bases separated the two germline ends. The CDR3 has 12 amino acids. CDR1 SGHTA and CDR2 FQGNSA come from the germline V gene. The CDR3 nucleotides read TGTGCCAGCAGCCCCCAAACCGAGGGGCAGTTCTTC. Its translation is CASSPQTEGQFF.

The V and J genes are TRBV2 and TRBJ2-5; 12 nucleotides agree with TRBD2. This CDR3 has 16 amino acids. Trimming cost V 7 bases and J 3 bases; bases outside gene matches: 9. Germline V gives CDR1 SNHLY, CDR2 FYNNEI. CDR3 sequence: CASKRGRLAGEETQYF. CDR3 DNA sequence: TGTGCCAGCAAGAGGGGACGACTAGCGGGGGAAGAGACCCAGTACTTC.

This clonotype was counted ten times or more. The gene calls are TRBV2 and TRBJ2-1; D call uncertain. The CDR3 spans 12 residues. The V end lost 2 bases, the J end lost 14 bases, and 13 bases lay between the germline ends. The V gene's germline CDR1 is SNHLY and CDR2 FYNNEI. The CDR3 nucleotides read TGTGCCAGCAGTGAACCCCCAGTTCTTGAGTTCTTC. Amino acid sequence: CASSEPPVLEFF.

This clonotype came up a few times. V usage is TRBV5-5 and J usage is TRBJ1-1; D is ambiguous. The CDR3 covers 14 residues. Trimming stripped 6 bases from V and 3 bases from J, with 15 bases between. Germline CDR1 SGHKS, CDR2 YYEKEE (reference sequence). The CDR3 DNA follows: TGTGCCAGCACCAAGGAATGGGTACACACTGAAGCTTTCTTT. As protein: CASTKEWVHTEAFF.

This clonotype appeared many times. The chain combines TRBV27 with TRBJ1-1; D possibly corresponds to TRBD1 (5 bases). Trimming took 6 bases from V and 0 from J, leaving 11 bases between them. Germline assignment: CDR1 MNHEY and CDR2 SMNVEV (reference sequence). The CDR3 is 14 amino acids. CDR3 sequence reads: CASRLQGVNTEAFF. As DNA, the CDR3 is TGTGCCAGCAGACTACAAGGGGTGAACACTGAAGCTTTCTTT.

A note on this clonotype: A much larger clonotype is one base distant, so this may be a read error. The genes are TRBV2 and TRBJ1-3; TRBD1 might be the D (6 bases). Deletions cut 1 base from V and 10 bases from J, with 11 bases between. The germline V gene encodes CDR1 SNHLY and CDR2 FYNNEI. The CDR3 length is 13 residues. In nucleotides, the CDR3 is TGTGCCAGCAGTGAAGGCTGGGGGCAGACCATATATTTT. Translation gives CASSEGWGQTIYF.

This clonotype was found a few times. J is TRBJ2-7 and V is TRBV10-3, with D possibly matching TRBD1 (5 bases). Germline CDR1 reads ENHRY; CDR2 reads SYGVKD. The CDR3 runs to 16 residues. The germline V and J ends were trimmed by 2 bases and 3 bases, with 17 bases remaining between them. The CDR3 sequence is CAISEPEGARNYEQYF. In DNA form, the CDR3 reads TGTGCCATCAGTGAGCCCGAAGGGGCCAGAAACTACGAGCAGTACTTC.

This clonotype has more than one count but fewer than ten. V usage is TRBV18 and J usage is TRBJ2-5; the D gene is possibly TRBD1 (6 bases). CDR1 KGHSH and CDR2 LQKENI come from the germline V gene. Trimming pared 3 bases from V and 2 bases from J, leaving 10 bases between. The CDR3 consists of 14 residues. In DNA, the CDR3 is TGTGCCAGCTCACCGACAGGAGTTCAAGAGACCCAGTACTTC. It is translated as CASSPTGVQETQYF. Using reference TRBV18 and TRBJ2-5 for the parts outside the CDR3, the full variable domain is NAGVMQNPRHLVRRRGQEARLRCSPMKGHSHVYWYRQLPEEGLKFMVYLQKENIIDESGMPKERFSAEFPKEGPSILRIQQVVRGDSAAYFCASSPTGVQETQYFGPGTRLLVL.

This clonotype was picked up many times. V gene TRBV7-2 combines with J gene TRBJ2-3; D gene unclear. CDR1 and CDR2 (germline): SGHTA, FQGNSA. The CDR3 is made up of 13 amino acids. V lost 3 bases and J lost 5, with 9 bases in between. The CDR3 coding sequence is TGTGCCAGCAGCTTTAGGGCTCAAGATACGCAGTATTTT. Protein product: CASSFRAQDTQYF.